What follows are 10 T cell receptor beta chains derived from one specimen sequenced in a study of T cell repertoires in cytomegalovirus infection. No cognate antigen is known for these TCRs. TCRdb reprocessed the reads via MiXCR and lists one record per CDR3 protein. Of roughly 120,000 distinct CDR3 sequences listed, about 33% were seen once; the top ten hold less than 45%. The sequencing here drew on CD8+ T cells from cultured PBMCs, taken from culture after CMV antigen stimulation. The receptors come from a human donor in good health (CMV status not recorded). Some clones in this sample may be carry-over from other donors' samples.

The gene calls are TRBV5-4 and TRBJ2-1; 13 nucleotides agree with TRBD2. Germline CDR1 reads SGHNT; CDR2 reads YYREEE (reference sequence). Losses at the gene ends were 3 bases for V and 6 bases for J; bases not matched to a gene: 12. CDR3 length equals 18 residues. CDR3 protein: CASSSYLTSGGPTNEQFF. The DNA for the CDR3 is TGTGCCAGCAGCTCCTATCTGACTAGCGGGGGGCCTACCAATGAGCAGTTCTTC.

This clonotype was observed a few times. CDR3 loop: CASSQYRGQGLPETQYF. CDR3 nucleotides: TGTGCCAGCAGTCAGTACAGGGGACAGGGGCTCCCAGAGACCCAGTACTTC. The J gene is TRBJ2-5, the V gene TRBV6-6, with 10 bases lining up with TRBD1. Losses at the gene ends were 5 bases for V and 4 bases for J; bases not matched to a gene: 13. CDR3 length equals 17 residues. Germline CDR1 is MNHNY and CDR2 is SVGAGI (reference sequence).

This clonotype was found a few times. The chain combines TRBV6-1 with TRBJ1-5, with a weak D call TRBD1 (6 bases). V was clipped by 2 bases and J by 0 bases, with 11 bases between them. This CDR3 is 16 amino acids long. Germline CDR1 is MNHNS and CDR2 is SASEGT. The CDR3 sequence is CASSEFPGDSNQPQHF. The DNA of the CDR3 is TGTGCCAGCAGTGAATTCCCAGGGGATAGCAATCAGCCCCAGCATTTT.

This chain links TRBV4-2 with TRBJ2-3, with TRBD2 as a possible D gene (6 bases). The length of the CDR3 is 14 residues. Germline V gene sequence: CDR1 LGHNA, CDR2 YNFKEQ. V was cut by 1 base and J by 2 bases, with 7 bases left in between. The CDR3 loop reads CASSQAGLTDTQYF. The DNA for the CDR3 is TGTGCCAGCAGCCAAGCGGGACTCACAGATACGCAGTATTTT.

This clonotype was picked up a small number of times. The V gene is TRBV6-5, the J gene TRBJ1-4; D possibly corresponds to TRBD1 (5 bases). Trimming shortened V by 3 bases and J by 7 bases, and 15 bases separated the two germline ends. Per germline, CDR1 MNHEY and CDR2 SVGAGI. The length of the CDR3 is 15 residues. CDR3 residues: CASSYSAGGSEKLFF. The CDR3 DNA sequence: TGTGCCAGCAGTTATTCGGCGGGGGGTAGTGAAAAACTGTTTTTT.

V and J are TRBV20-1 and TRBJ2-3; maybe TRBD2 (5 bases). This CDR3 spans 14 amino acids. Germline CDR1 reads DFQATT; CDR2 reads SNEGSKA (reference sequence). V shed 4 bases and J shed 4 bases, with 15 bases lying between them. Written as DNA, the CDR3 is TGCAGTGCTAACGGCTTAGGTAGCGCAGATACGCAGTATTTT. Encoded protein: CSANGLGSADTQYF.

This clonotype was observed many times. The CDR3 is CASSSDSYYYEQYF. The CDR3 bases are TGTGCCAGCTCCTCGGACAGCTATTACTACGAGCAGTACTTC. The V call is TRBV18, the J call TRBJ2-7; TRBD1 might be the D (6 bases). Germline lookup yields CDR1 KGHSH and CDR2 LQKENI. Trimming took 6 bases from V and 3 from J, leaving 15 bases between them. This CDR3 contains 14 residues. Filled out from reference TRBV18 and TRBJ2-7, the complete variable domain reads NAGVMQNPRHLVRRRGQEARLRCSPMKGHSHVYWYRQLPEEGLKFMVYLQKENIIDESGMPKERFSAEFPKEGPSILRIQQVVRGDSAAYFCASSSDSYYYEQYFGPGTRLTVT.

This clonotype was found a few times. V usage is TRBV4-1 and J usage is TRBJ2-1; D could derive from TRBD1 or TRBD2 (5 bases each). Germline CDR1 MGHRA, CDR2 YSYEKL. V lost 4 bases, J lost 3 bases, and 13 bases lay in between. The CDR3 is 15 amino acids. Here the CDR3 DNA reads TGCGCCAGCAGCCGGGCCGGGACGAGCTACAATGAGCAGTTCTTC. Translated, it gives CASSRAGTSYNEQFF.

This chain connects TRBV7-9 to TRBJ2-5; D might be TRBD1 (6 bases). Germline V CDR1 and CDR2: SEHNR, FQNEAQ (reference sequence). Trimming removed 6 bases from V and 2 bases from J, with 10 bases in between. This CDR3 is 13 amino acids long. The CDR3 here is CASSLGTQETQYF. The DNA for the CDR3 is TGTGCCAGCAGTCTAGGGACACAAGAGACCCAGTACTTC.

The gene calls are TRBV6-5 and TRBJ2-7; perhaps TRBD2 as D (6 bases). The V gene's germline CDR1 is MNHEY and CDR2 SVGAGI. Deletions cut 5 bases from V and 2 bases from J, with 10 bases between. There are 13 residues in the CDR3. The chain's CDR3 is CASSAGPTYEQYF. CDR3 bases: TGTGCCAGCAGTGCGGGACCTACCTACGAGCAGTACTTC.